One sample yielded the 2 T cell receptor beta chains listed below, sequenced in a study of shared clonotypes between healthy human individuals. Sequencing was performed with immunoSEQ multiplex PCR; in TCRdb, only in-frame clones are kept and a portion is missing. The table includes around 600,000 clones, roughly 95% detected once. The naive CD8 fraction comprised CD45RO-negative cells positively selected for CCR7 and excluded terminally differentiated effector memory CD45RA+ cells. The source material was naive CD8+ T cells sorted from blood. The receptors derive from a woman between 25 and 40 years old in good health.

The genes are TRBV28 and TRBJ2-7; D remains unclear. The CDR3 is 14 amino acids. Germline values: CDR1 MDHEN, CDR2 SYDVKM. V was clipped by 4 bases and J by 6 bases, with 16 bases between them. For the CDR3, the DNA is TGTGCCAGCAGTTCTACCCTGGGTAGGACCGAGCAGTACTTC. Amino acid sequence: CASSSTLGRTEQYF.

This sequence joins TRBV28 and TRBJ2-5; perhaps D is TRBD1 or TRBD2 (5 bases each). The end of the DNA is better explained by TRBJ2-7, so the J call may be wrong. CDR3 size: 15 residues. Looked up from germline, CDR1 is MDHEN and CDR2 is SYDVKM. CDR3 nucleotides: TGTGCCAGCAGCCTTATGGGACGGGGAGAGCCCGAGCAGTACTTC. Residues: CASSLMGRGEPEQYF.